This entry describes one T cell receptor (beta chain). Its cognate antigen is unknown. V lost 3 bases and J lost 7, with 16 bases in between. This CDR3 is 14 amino acids long. The germline gives CDR1 SGDLS, CDR2 YYNGEE. These data are taken from a study of cytomegalovirus exposure and HLA in healthy donors. For the study at large: About 80 million unique TCRs from HLA-typed donors made up an early data release. Broader study findings: On later analysis, the bulk of CMV-associated TCR beta chains appeared to be HLA-restricted.

PCR involved 60 Vbeta and 13 Jbeta primers. Sequencing was performed with immunoSEQ multiplex PCR; in TCRdb, only in-frame clones are kept and a portion is missing. The table has about 140,000 clones, roughly 80% seen once. The rearrangement joins TRBV9 to TRBJ1-2; D remains unclear. The material sequenced was PBMCs. This clonotype originated in a female donor in good health and CMV-seronegative. CDR3 protein: CASSADAELVGYTF. The CDR3 DNA follows: TGTGCCAGCAGCGCCGACGCGGAATTGGTTGGCTACACCTTC.